The present entry profiles one TCR beta chain with its context. In germline, CDR1 is KGHSH, CDR2 LQKENI. The length of the CDR3 is 17 residues. The ends were cut back, 0 bases at V and 1 base at J, with 15 bases in the middle. The data stem from a study of blood T cell repertoires in COVID-19. Study-level background: Acute-phase and convalescent COVID-19 samples originated in the United States, Italy and Spain. PBMCs, B-cell-depleted T cells, or T cells were the source of the cDNA or gDNA that made up the material.

Original handling: From reference gene primer amplification, estimates of nucleated cell counts were derived. The assay was immunoSEQ multiplex PCR, and TCRdb's table has in-frame clones only and misses some. The V and J calls and the clone size are those of that table, but D and trimming were determined from the DNA. The table records around 100,000 clones, around 86% of them present only once. Sequencing used peripheral blood. This clonotype was sampled from a man aged 40-50 years with acute or convalescent COVID-19. The genes are TRBV18 and TRBJ1-1; maybe TRBD1 (5 bases). The CDR3: CASSPPGRGGGNTEAFF. The DNA of the CDR3 is TGTGCCAGCTCACCACCGGGGAGGGGAGGAGGGAACACTGAAGCTTTCTTT.